Presented here are 20 T cell receptor beta chains from one specimen sequenced in a study of PD-1 blockade in classical Hodgkin lymphoma (dated by TCRdb to the early 2020s). The time point label, as the study defines it: cycle 4 day 1 (C4D1), after 5 to 7 weeks of nivolumab. Every trial patient had relapsed after autologous stem cell transplantation, and cohorts A, B and C differed in prior brentuximab vedotin exposure. Libraries were prepared through the immunoSEQ multiplex PCR assay. TCRdb carries this immuneACCESS record with in-frame sequences only. Its versions omit some clonotypes, under half of them owing to an unresolved V gene in the studies checked, with the rest unexplained. For this sample the table gives 90,000 or so clones, of which more than 70% were detected only once. The biggest ten clones account for around 8.9% of the sample. The material sequenced was peripheral blood mononuclear cells (PBMCs), taken before the fourth cycle of nivolumab. The receptor set was obtained from a human donor with classical Hodgkin lymphoma.

This chain uses TRBV7-3 with TRBJ1-1, with D possibly TRBD1 on 5 matching bases. The CDR3 contains 12 residues. V was clipped by 4 bases and J by 9 bases, with 12 bases between them. From germline, CDR1 is SGHTA and CDR2 FQGTGA. CDR3 bases: TGTGCCAGCAGCTCACTCGGGGGACAAGCTTTCTTT. It translates to CASSSLGGQAFF.

The chain uses TRBV6-5 and TRBJ2-2, with 7 nucleotides matching TRBD2. This CDR3 has 14 residues. J gave up 8 bases and V 3 bases, and 6 bases lay outside the gene matches. CDR1 and CDR2 (germline): MNHEY, SVGAGI. The CDR3 DNA reads TGTGCCAGCAGTTATTCGGGCGGGGGAGGGGAGCTGTTTTTT. This encodes CASSYSGGGGELFF.

The CDR3 region is CASSLRGSGETQYF. CDR3 nucleotide sequence: TGTGCCAGCAGCTTGAGAGGATCCGGAGAGACCCAGTACTTC. J is TRBJ2-5 and V is TRBV5-4; D ambiguous. This CDR3 contains 14 residues. CDR1 and CDR2 (germline): SGHNT, YYREEE (reference sequence). V lost 1 base and J lost 4, with 11 bases in between.

DNA of the CDR3: TGTGCCAGCAGTTGGGGCAACCCCAGTGTGGCCGGGGAGCTGTTTTTT. It codes for CASSWGNPSVAGELFF. The V call is TRBV6-5, the J call TRBJ2-2; D possibly corresponds to TRBD1 (5 bases). Germline V gives CDR1 MNHEY, CDR2 SVGAGI. The CDR3 extends over 16 amino acids. V was shortened by 4 bases and J by 6 bases, with 18 bases between the two germline ends.

This clone showed up just once. The rearrangement uses TRBV7-2 and TRBJ2-3; 7 bases match TRBD1. V trimming: 5 bases; J trimming: 1 base; junction bases outside the gene matches: 6. The CDR3 covers 15 residues. Germline V gives CDR1 SGHTA, CDR2 FQGNSA. The CDR3 DNA follows: TGTGCCAGCAGCCCTACGGGGACAGGCACAGATACGCAGTATTTT. Its translation is CASSPTGTGTDTQYF. Combining the CDR3 with reference TRBV7-2 and TRBJ2-3 gives the whole variable domain GAGVSQSPSNKVTEKGKDVELRCDPISGHTALYWYRQSLGQGLEFLIYFQGNSAPDKSGLPSDRFSAERTGGSVSTLTIQRTQQEDSAVYLCASSPTGTGTDTQYFGPGTRLTVL.

The V and J genes are TRBV19 and TRBJ2-1; D is tentatively TRBD1 or TRBD2 (6 bases each). The germline CDR1 and CDR2 sequences are LNHDA and SQIVND (reference sequence). This CDR3 contains 15 residues. V dropped 5 bases and J dropped 4 bases, with 15 bases sitting between them. CDR3 sequence: CASSLSGAPYNEQFF. The CDR3 DNA follows: TGTGCCAGTAGTCTTTCGGGGGCCCCATACAATGAGCAGTTCTTC.

The rearrangement joins TRBV2 to TRBJ2-3; TRBD2 is a possible D gene (7 bases). Between the trimmed V and J ends, which lost 7 bases and 0 bases, there was a span of 17 bases. The germline V gene has CDR1 SNHLY and CDR2 FYNNEI. This CDR3 spans 16 amino acids. The CDR3 loop is CASNPQGGVSTDTQYF. In DNA form, the CDR3 reads TGTGCCAGCAATCCTCAAGGGGGGGTTAGCACAGATACGCAGTATTTT.

This sequence joins TRBV18 and TRBJ2-5; D not resolved. The CDR3 totals 15 residues. Deletions cut 0 bases from V and 2 bases from J, with 10 bases between. Germline-derived CDR1 and CDR2 are KGHSH and LQKENI. CDR3 bases: TGTGCCAGCTCACCACCGACGGCCGGGCAAGAGACCCAGTACTTC. This gives the protein CASSPPTAGQETQYF.

The chain recombines TRBV6-1 with TRBJ1-1; the D gene is possibly TRBD1 (6 bases). The CDR3 has 12 amino acids. The germline CDR1 and CDR2 sequences are MNHNS and SASEGT. Trimming removed 6 bases at V and 12 bases at J, with 17 bases between. CDR3 region: CASSPSRTVTFF. CDR3 in DNA: TGTGCCAGCAGCCCATCCCGGACAGTGACTTTCTTT.

The gene calls are TRBV18 and TRBJ2-7, with D hard to call. The CDR3 covers 15 residues. Germline lookup yields CDR1 KGHSH and CDR2 LQKENI. Trimming took off 3 bases at V and 3 bases at J, with 15 bases between the two ends. CDR3 bases: TGTGCCAGCTCACCCGGGTCTTCGATATACTACGAGCAGTACTTC. Translating it yields CASSPGSSIYYEQYF.

This clone was seen only once. This chain links TRBV5-4 with TRBJ2-1; 7 positions agree with TRBD2. Trimming cost V 4 bases and J 4 bases; bases outside gene matches: 8. CDR3 length: 15 residues. Germline V CDR1 and CDR2: SGHNT, YYREEE (reference sequence). CDR3: CASSLALASYNEQFF. CDR3 in DNA: TGTGCCAGCAGCCTGGCACTAGCGAGTTACAATGAGCAGTTCTTC.

V gene TRBV6-1 combines with J gene TRBJ2-7; TRBD1 matches 7 bases. Germline V gene sequence: CDR1 MNHNS, CDR2 SASEGT. V shed 4 bases, J shed 1 base, and the junction held 4 bases outside the gene matches. The CDR3 contains 14 residues. CDR3 residues: CASSAGTESYEQYF. The CDR3 bases are TGTGCCAGCAGTGCCGGGACAGAGTCCTACGAGCAGTACTTC.

The chain is built from TRBV7-9 and TRBJ2-1; 10 nucleotides agree with TRBD2. With V trimmed by 4 bases and J by 8 bases, 20 bases remained unmatched. Germline loops: CDR1 SEHNR, CDR2 FQNEAQ (reference sequence). The CDR3 runs 19 residues. The CDR3 loop is CASSSTGQELAGWGDEQFF. For the CDR3, the DNA is TGTGCCAGCAGCTCCACGGGACAAGAACTAGCGGGGTGGGGGGATGAGCAGTTCTTC.

The V and J genes are TRBV7-9 and TRBJ2-3; perhaps TRBD2 as D (6 bases). V was clipped by 7 bases and J by 4 bases, with 15 bases between them. The CDR3 sequence is 14 residues long. CDR1 is SEHNR, CDR2 FQNEAQ, per germline (reference sequence). The CDR3 bases are TGTGCCAGCACCACCTCCCGCGGGGCAGATACGCAGTATTTT. This encodes CASTTSRGADTQYF.

The V and J genes are TRBV6-6 and TRBJ2-7; perhaps TRBD1 as D (6 bases). Per germline, CDR1 MNHNY and CDR2 SVGAGI (reference sequence). The CDR3 is 14 residues long. The V end was cut by 0 bases, the J end by 3 bases, with 9 bases between. CDR3 nucleotide sequence: TGTGCCAGCAGTTACTCGACCAGGGGCTACGAGCAGTACTTC. Translated: CASSYSTRGYEQYF.

The rearrangement joins TRBV5-1 to TRBJ1-5, with 11 bases identical to TRBD1. V gave up 3 bases and J gave up 6 bases; unmatched junction bases: 2. The CDR3 is made up of 14 amino acids. Germline V gene sequence: CDR1 SGHRS, CDR2 YFSETQ. The CDR3 here is CASSSGTGGQPQHF. Written as DNA, the CDR3 is TGCGCCAGCAGCTCCGGGACAGGGGGTCAGCCCCAGCATTTT.

The chain couples TRBV27 to TRBJ2-1; D could derive from TRBD1 or TRBD2 (6 bases each). V was trimmed by 5 bases and J by 10 bases, leaving 21 bases between them. This CDR3 region has 15 residues. Germline V lookup: CDR1 MNHEY, CDR2 SMNVEV (reference sequence). Here the CDR3 DNA reads TGTGCCAGCAGTCCCTTGGGGGGCCTCCCCGTGGAGCAGTTCTTC. Translation: CASSPLGGLPVEQFF.

The chain couples TRBV5-5 to TRBJ1-2; D might be TRBD1 (6 bases). The CDR3 is made up of 15 amino acids. Germline V gives CDR1 SGHKS, CDR2 YYEKEE (reference sequence). Deletions cut 4 bases from V and 1 base from J, with 14 bases between. CDR3 bases: TGTGCCAGCAGCAGAGGACAGTTCGATAACTATGGCTACACCTTC. Protein product: CASSRGQFDNYGYTF.

V gene TRBV27 combines with J gene TRBJ1-1; weak D call: TRBD1 (5 bases). Germline lookup yields CDR1 MNHEY and CDR2 SMNVEV (reference sequence). Trimming took off 5 bases at V and 3 bases at J, with 22 bases between the two ends. This CDR3 has 17 amino acids. For the CDR3, the DNA is TGTGCCAGCAGTCACTTGGGACTCCCGGGATGGGACACTGAAGCTTTCTTT. Translation: CASSHLGLPGWDTEAFF.

This clone was detected once. This CDR3 is CASSHTDRGSPLHF. The CDR3 bases are TGTGCCAGCTCACACACAGACAGGGGTTCACCCCTCCACTTT. This chain connects TRBV18 to TRBJ1-6; 8 bases line up with TRBD1. This CDR3 is 14 amino acids long. Per germline, CDR1 KGHSH and CDR2 LQKENI. Trimming took 4 bases from V and 9 from J; bases not matched to a gene: 5.